Each of the 10 T cell receptor beta chains below was sequenced from the same sample in a study of CD8+ T cells in alopecia areata. cDNA serving as the sequencing template came from extracted, reverse transcribed RNA. TCRdb's table, derived via immunoSEQ multiplex PCR, lists solely in-frame clones and lacks some. The table lists under 250,000 clones, around 62% of them singletons. The sequences come from CD4+ T cells sorted from blood, collected at week 0. The receptor set was obtained from a human donor with alopecia areata.

The chain links TRBV29-1 to TRBJ2-5; 10 nucleotides align to TRBD1. The CDR3 has 15 residues. Germline V gives CDR1 SQVTM, CDR2 ANQGSEA. V dropped 0 bases and J dropped 7; count of bases not matched to a gene: 8. This CDR3 is CSVEDRRQGAGTQYF. The CDR3 coding sequence is TGCAGCGTTGAAGACCGACGACAGGGGGCAGGGACCCAGTACTTC.

In its sample, this clone was seen a few times. This chain joins TRBV25-1 and TRBJ2-4; D possibly corresponds to TRBD1 (6 bases). CDR1 and CDR2 (germline): MGHDK, SYGVNS. V was shortened by 5 bases and J by 6 bases, with 8 bases between the two germline ends. The CDR3 loop spans 12 amino acids. CDR3 sequence (DNA): TGTGCCAGCAGTCTAGGGGGAAACATTCAGTACTTC. Its protein is CASSLGGNIQYF.

This clone showed up just a few times. The chain has TRBV19 and TRBJ2-7; D is perhaps TRBD1 (6 bases). The V end lost 5 bases, the J end lost 0 bases, and 17 bases lay between the germline ends. The length of the CDR3 is 16 residues. Germline V gives CDR1 LNHDA, CDR2 SQIVND (reference sequence). DNA for the CDR3: TGTGCCAGTAGTTCAGATGGACAGCCGCTCTCCTACGAGCAGTACTTC. It is translated as CASSSDGQPLSYEQYF.

This clone was recorded a few times. The rearrangement links TRBV5-4 to TRBJ1-1; maybe TRBD1 (6 bases). V lost 7 bases to trimming and J lost 1 base, with 14 bases between them. The CDR3 loop spans 14 amino acids. Per germline, CDR1 SGHNT and CDR2 YYREEE (reference sequence). The CDR3 nucleotides are TGTGCCAGCCAAGGGGGAACACCGAACACTGAAGCTTTCTTT. As protein: CASQGGTPNTEAFF.

This rearrangement joins TRBV5-6 to TRBJ2-4, with D tentatively TRBD1 or TRBD2 (5 bases each). The CDR3 has 16 amino acids. V was shortened by 4 bases and J by 5 bases, with 19 bases between the two germline ends. The germline CDR1 and CDR2 sequences are SGHDT and YYEEEE. For the CDR3, the DNA is TGTGCCAGCAGCGGGCGGGTAGTAGGGACCGAAAACATTCAGTACTTC. It encodes CASSGRVVGTENIQYF.

The chain is built from TRBV7-8 and TRBJ2-5; 11 nucleotides agree with TRBD1. The CDR3 loop spans 15 amino acids. The germline CDR1 and CDR2 sequences are SGHVS and FQNEAQ. J lost 5 bases, V lost 1 base, and 3 bases had no gene match. The CDR3 sequence is CASSLGTGGEETQYF. Here the CDR3 DNA reads TGTGCCAGCAGCTTAGGGACAGGGGGCGAGGAGACCCAGTACTTC. Combining the CDR3 with reference TRBV7-8 and TRBJ2-5 gives the whole variable domain GAGVSQSPRYKVAKRGQDVALRCDPISGHVSLFWYQQALGQGPEFLTYFQNEAQLDKSGLPSDRFFAERPEGSVSTLKIQRTQQEDSAVYLCASSLGTGGEETQYFGPGTRLLVL.

This chain links TRBV19 with TRBJ2-2, with 9 bases fitting TRBD1. The V segment lost 8 bases and the J segment 3 bases; nucleotides outside the gene matches: 13. The CDR3 consists of 17 residues. Germline lookup yields CDR1 LNHDA and CDR2 SQIVND (reference sequence). The CDR3 region has the DNA TGTGCCAGTGACTCAACAACAGGGGGCGCTTACACCGGGGAGCTGTTTTTT. Its translation is CASDSTTGGAYTGELFF.

This clone showed up just a few times. The chain couples TRBV29-1 to TRBJ2-1, with 12 bases lining up with TRBD2. The junction had 1 base not matched to a gene; V was cut back by 1 base and J by 3 bases. CDR3 length: 15 residues. Germline V gene lookup returns CDR1 SQVTM and CDR2 ANQGSEA. Here the CDR3 reads CSVEVLAGGYNEQFF. The CDR3, as DNA: TGCAGCGTTGAAGTACTAGCGGGAGGCTACAATGAGCAGTTCTTC.

The chain employs TRBV7-3 and TRBJ2-5; D ambiguous. This CDR3 comprises 15 residues. V was shortened by 1 base and J by 3 bases, with 12 bases between the two germline ends. Germline CDR1 SGHTA, CDR2 FQGTGA. CDR3 residues: CASSLKNRLKETQYF. Written as DNA, the CDR3 is TGTGCCAGCAGCTTAAAGAACAGACTCAAAGAGACCCAGTACTTC.

The V gene is TRBV20-1, the J gene TRBJ2-5, with D unclear. The CDR3 length is 11 residues. CDR1 and CDR2 from the germline V gene are DFQATT and SNEGSKA (reference sequence). CDR3 in DNA: TGCACTCCGAGGAGCCAAGAGACCCAGTACTTC. It yields the protein CTPRSQETQYF.